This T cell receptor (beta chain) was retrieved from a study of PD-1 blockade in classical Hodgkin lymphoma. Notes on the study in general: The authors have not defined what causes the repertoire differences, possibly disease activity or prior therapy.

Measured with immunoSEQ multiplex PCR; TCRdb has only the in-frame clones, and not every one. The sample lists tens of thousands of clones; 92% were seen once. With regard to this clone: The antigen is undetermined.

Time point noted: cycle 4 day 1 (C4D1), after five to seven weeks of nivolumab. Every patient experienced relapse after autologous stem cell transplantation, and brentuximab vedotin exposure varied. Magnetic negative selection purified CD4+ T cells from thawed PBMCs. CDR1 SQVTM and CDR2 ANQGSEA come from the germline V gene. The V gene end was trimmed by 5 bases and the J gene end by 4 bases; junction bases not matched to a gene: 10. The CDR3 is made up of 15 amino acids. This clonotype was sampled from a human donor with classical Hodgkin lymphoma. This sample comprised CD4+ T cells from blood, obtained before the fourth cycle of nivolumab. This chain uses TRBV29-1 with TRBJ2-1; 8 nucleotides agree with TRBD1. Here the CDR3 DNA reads TGCAGCGTTCGCAGGGGGCCTTCTAATTACAATGAGCAGTTCTTC. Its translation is CSVRRGPSNYNEQFF.